This T cell receptor (beta chain) was identified during a study of cytotoxic CD8 clonotypes in ibrutinib-treated CLL (dated by TCRdb to 2020 to 2023). Describing the broader study: The cohort had around twelve relapsed/refractory and more than 14 treatment-naive patients; 17 were IGHV unmutated. Responses were partial in roughly 24 patients and complete in 2; after median around 72 months follow-up, around 14 stayed in remission and roughly twelve progressed. Response samples were taken after a median of roughly 12 months on treatment, ranging from about 6 to 36 months. Samples averaged roughly 280,000 productive templates and some 96,000 productive rearrangements. Of the roughly 86 people in the trial, approximately 24 had longitudinal samples available. Cryopreserved peripheral blood mononuclear cells were collected before treatment, at response, and at either disease progression or sustained remission.

A MiSeq instrument was used for deep resolution sequencing, which targeted depths ranging from 1 in 1 million up to 1 in 200,000 T cells, with coverage averaging 10x for each clonotype. TCR beta libraries were generated with the immunoSEQ hsTCRB Kit. The published analysis was carried out like this. ImmunoSEQ Data Assistant and ImmunoSEQ Analyzer were used for data analysis, and V, D and J genes were assigned according to IMGT definitions. Clonality was computed as one minus normalized Shannon entropy of productive rearrangement frequencies, ranging from 0 to 1. Only overrepresented clonotypes making up at least 0.05% of each patient's repertoire were included in the public clonotype analysis. Thirteen age-matched healthy donor repertoires from immuneACCESS served as clonality controls. TCRdb holds this immuneACCESS table with in-frame rearrangements only. Some clones are missing; in checked studies, unresolved V genes explain under half, and the rest has no known cause. The D gene and trimming were derived from the DNA, and the V and J assignments and clone size from that table. Within this sample are 300,000 to 350,000 clones, with roughly 80% of them counted one time only. Over 6.5% of the sample is in the top ten clones.

Including the terminal cysteine and phenylalanine, the CDR3 comprises 14 residues. The CDR3 DNA has 42 bases and is translated from base 1. In the germline V gene, CDR1 corresponds to SQVTM and CDR2 to ANQGSEA. Cut back by 3 bases and 6 bases, the V and J ends lie 16 bases apart. What the research found in general, with its limitations: Public clonotypes were found to be uncommon and were observed to contract or remain stable during treatment; the increase in clonality was shown to reflect expansion of private clonotypes at ibrutinib response. Sampling times were not matched between sustained-remission and progressing patients, and lymph node repertoires were not studied. At ibrutinib response clonality went up, during sustained remission it held steady, and at progression it dropped back toward baseline. Baseline clonality exceeded that of age-matched healthy donors and correlated strongly with circulating CD8+ T-cell counts.

In the case of this clone: Its antigen specificity is not known. Base quality data are lacking; no much larger clone is found one base away.

For TCR beta library preparation, approximately 2.2 micrograms of genomic DNA were isolated from cryopreserved PBMCs. Longitudinal blood samples from CLL patients on ibrutinib monotherapy underwent high-throughput TCR beta sequencing. The patients took part in an open-label, single-center phase 2 trial of ibrutinib monotherapy. The chain links TRBV29-1 with TRBJ2-3, with an unclear D gene assignment. The clonotype comes from a human donor with chronic lymphocytic leukemia. The sequencing here drew on PBMCs, taken before ibrutinib treatment. The bases are TGCAGCGTTGACTTCCTCCCCTCGGCGGATACGCAGTATTTT. This encodes CSVDFLPSADTQYF.